This TCR beta chain was documented in a study of T cells in Graves' hyperthyroidism and ophthalmopathy. Regarding this clonotype: A much larger clone sits a single nucleotide away, making a read error possible.

The CDR3 totals 12 residues. Germline-derived CDR1 and CDR2 are SGHRS and YFSETQ. Participants, patients aged 18 to 65, had newly diagnosed hyperthyroidism with a duration under 2 months. The PBMCs were sourced from fresh peripheral blood (10 ml). The investigators amplified TCR beta CDR3 regions from RNA transcripts. Initially, a first-round RT-PCR of the TCR CDR3 employed the HTBI primer set. TCRdb passed the multiplex PCR reads through MiXCR, listing each CDR3 protein once. Among a few hundred thousand distinct CDR3 sequences listed, less than 20% were seen once. The origin of this receptor is a woman aged 25 to 45 with Graves' hyperthyroidism. Source material: blood. This chain joins TRBV5-1 and TRBJ2-1; D is unresolved. The last part of the DNA fits TRBJ2-7 better; the J call may be wrong. CDR3 DNA: TGCGCCAGCAGCTTGGACCACAATGAGCAGTACTTC. It codes for CASSLDHNEQYF.